This note documents a single T cell receptor beta chain sequence. This sample stems from a study of blood T cell repertoires in COVID-19. Study overall: Acute and convalescent COVID-19 specimens originated in the United States, Italy and Spain.

V lost 8 bases and J 0 bases, leaving 17 bases between the germline ends. CDR3 length: 16 amino acids. Germline loops: CDR1 WSHSY, CDR2 SAAADI. The protocol was immunoSEQ multiplex PCR, while the TCRdb copy is restricted to in-frame clones and leaves out a portion. The top ten clones hold 1.5% to 2% of a sample with around 300,000 clones, 89% of them seen once. This TCR derives from an older woman who had recovered from COVID-19. This rearrangement joins TRBV10-2 to TRBJ2-1; a possible D gene is TRBD1 (6 bases). The sequencing input was PBMCs or T cells enriched from blood (not recorded which). This chain's CDR3 is CASWGRPWSSYNEQFF. CDR3 nucleotides: TGCGCCAGCTGGGGGCGACCGTGGAGCTCCTACAATGAGCAGTTCTTC.